These 17 T cell receptor beta chains were all obtained from the same sample, sequenced in a study of cytomegalovirus exposure and HLA in healthy donors. The PCR contained 60 Vbeta and 13 Jbeta primers. The table came from immunoSEQ multiplex PCR; TCRdb's copy has only in-frame clones and leaves some out. The repertoire includes about 89,000 clones, around 77% of them detected once, and about 4% sits in the top ten. Sample: PBMCs. The source of these receptors is a man aged 25-45 years in good health and CMV-seronegative.

This clone was observed a single time. The chain joins TRBV9 to TRBJ2-2; D is possibly TRBD1 (5 bases). The V end lost 0 bases, the J end lost 6 bases, and 9 bases lay between the germline ends. The V gene's germline CDR1 is SGDLS and CDR2 YYNGEE. The length of the CDR3 is 14 residues. This CDR3 reads CASSVEQVSGELFF. DNA of the CDR3: TGTGCCAGCAGCGTAGAACAGGTCTCCGGGGAGCTGTTTTTT.

The chain carries TRBV7-4 and TRBJ1-1; TRBD1 might be the D (6 bases). The CDR3 totals 17 residues. The germline V and J ends were trimmed by 4 bases and 4 bases, with 22 bases remaining between them. Germline values: CDR1 SGHVT, CDR2 SQSDAQ. The CDR3 sequence: CASSCGGAPGGSTEAFF. The CDR3 DNA reads TGTGCCAGCAGCTGTGGGGGGGCGCCGGGGGGGAGCACTGAAGCTTTCTTT.

The CDR3 sequence is CASSLDLMDSGYGYTF. Here the CDR3 DNA reads TGTGCCAGCAGCTTAGATCTGATGGACTCGGGCTATGGCTACACCTTC. The chain couples TRBV11-2 to TRBJ1-2; D remains unclear. V dropped 0 bases and J dropped 4 bases, with 15 bases sitting between them. The CDR3 loop spans 16 amino acids. Looked up from germline, CDR1 is SGHAT and CDR2 is FQNNGV.

The chain has TRBV4-1 and TRBJ2-1; the match to TRBD2 covers 15 bases. J gave up 2 bases and V 6 bases, and 8 bases lay outside the gene matches. Germline V gene sequence: CDR1 MGHRA, CDR2 YSYEKL. The length of the CDR3 is 18 residues. CDR3 coding DNA: TGCGCCAGCAGTCCCGGACTAGCGGGAGGGCCGACCTACAATGAGCAGTTCTTC. This codes for CASSPGLAGGPTYNEQFF.

The V gene is TRBV9, the J gene TRBJ1-1; 7 positions agree with TRBD1. From germline, CDR1 is SGDLS and CDR2 YYNGEE. Trimming cost V 0 bases and J 5 bases; bases outside gene matches: 4. The CDR3 runs 14 residues. Here the CDR3 DNA reads TGTGCCAGCAGCGTAGATACAGGGGTAACTGAAGCTTTCTTT. Its translation is CASSVDTGVTEAFF.

This clone was detected a few times. V gene TRBV21-1 combines with J gene TRBJ1-1; TRBD1 is the table's D call, not checked against the DNA. TRBV21-1 is reported as a pseudogene. The length of the CDR3 is 12 residues. This CDR3 reads CASSTTVAEAFF. The CDR3 coding sequence is TGTGCCAGCAGCACGACAGTCGCTGAAGCTTTCTTT.

This clone has a handful of counts. This chain links TRBV12-5 with TRBJ2-1, with D unclear. The germline V and J ends were trimmed by 4 bases and 7 bases, with 8 bases remaining between them. Germline V gene data show CDR1 as LGHNT and CDR2 as FRNRAP. The CDR3 sequence is 12 residues long. The CDR3 here is CASGSRRNEQFF. CDR3 DNA: TGTGCTAGTGGTTCCCGGCGGAATGAGCAGTTCTTC.

In this sample, this clone turned up a few times. V usage is TRBV7-2 and J usage is TRBJ2-3, with 7 positions matching TRBD2. The CDR3 loop spans 15 amino acids. Germline loops: CDR1 SGHTA, CDR2 FQGNSA. Germline trimming cut 5 bases from V and 2 bases from J; bases unmatched to any gene: 7. The CDR3 DNA follows: TGTGCCAGCAGCCTGATGGGGGGGTACACAGATACGCAGTATTTT. Its protein is CASSLMGGYTDTQYF.

V is TRBV2 and J is TRBJ2-7; D ambiguous. CDR3 length equals 13 residues. Per germline, CDR1 SNHLY and CDR2 FYNNEI. V was cut by 4 bases and J by 3 bases, with 10 bases left in between. The CDR3 here is CASSVGQNYEQYF. CDR3 coding DNA: TGTGCCAGCAGTGTTGGGCAGAACTACGAGCAGTACTTC.

This clone was recorded only once. The chain recombines TRBV7-6 with TRBJ1-1; TRBD1 is a possible D gene (6 bases). Trimming took off 1 base at V and 5 bases at J, with 14 bases between the two ends. Per the germline V gene, CDR1 is SGHVS and CDR2 is FNYEAQ. The CDR3 consists of 15 residues. The CDR3 here is CASSLGNRVGTEAFF. DNA of the CDR3: TGTGCCAGCAGCTTAGGGAACAGGGTGGGGACTGAAGCTTTCTTT.

This chain joins TRBV7-8 and TRBJ1-5; 7 bases align to TRBD1. The junction had 8 bases not matched to a gene; V was cut back by 5 bases and J by 4 bases. Germline V gives CDR1 SGHVS, CDR2 FQNEAQ. The CDR3 length is 15 residues. Here the CDR3 reads CASSIWTGVNQPQHF. The CDR3 bases are TGTGCCAGCAGCATATGGACAGGCGTAAATCAGCCCCAGCATTTT.

J is TRBJ1-3 and V is TRBV4-1, with 8 bases that match TRBD1. Germline-derived CDR1 and CDR2 are MGHRA and YSYEKL. The CDR3 extends over 18 amino acids. J gave up 1 base and V 3 bases, and 11 bases lay outside the gene matches. CDR3 residues: CASSHDYGQGGSGNTIYF. CDR3 nucleotides: TGCGCCAGCAGCCACGACTATGGACAGGGAGGGTCTGGAAACACCATATATTTT.

In this sample, this clone turned up a few times. This chain connects TRBV28 to TRBJ1-4; tentative D call: TRBD1 (6 bases). CDR1 MDHEN and CDR2 SYDVKM come from the germline V gene. With 2 bases removed from V and 5 bases from J, the gap between germline ends came to 12 bases. The CDR3 extends over 15 amino acids. The CDR3 sequence is CASSLPGTRNEKLFF. The CDR3 DNA follows: TGTGCCAGCAGTTTACCCGGGACAAGAAATGAAAAACTGTTTTTT.

V and J are TRBV13 and TRBJ1-1; a possible D gene is TRBD1 (6 bases). The CDR3 covers 12 residues. Trimming shortened V by 5 bases and J by 8 bases, and 12 bases separated the two germline ends. From germline, CDR1 is PRHDT and CDR2 FYEKMQ (reference sequence). CDR3 protein: CASSLSQGEAFF. The CDR3 DNA follows: TGTGCCAGCAGCCTTAGTCAGGGGGAAGCTTTCTTT.

As for this clone: One junction end does not reproduce the germline sequence, and a read error may be involved. The chain links TRBV7-9 to TRBJ2-2; TRBD2 matches at 11 bases. The CDR3 has 16 residues. Per the germline V gene, CDR1 is SEHNR and CDR2 is FQNEAQ (reference sequence). The CDR3 region has the DNA TGTTCCAGCAGCTTAGGCCTAGCGGGAGGATCCGGGGAGCTGTTTTTT. It translates to CSSSLGLAGGSGELFF.

V usage is TRBV7-2 and J usage is TRBJ1-5; TRBD1 matches at 10 bases. Losses at the gene ends were 8 bases for V and 2 bases for J; bases not matched to a gene: 6. Germline CDR1 SGHTA, CDR2 FQGNSA. The length of the CDR3 is 15 residues. CDR3 in amino acids: CASSSGTGGNQPQHF. In DNA form, the CDR3 reads TGTGCCAGCTCTTCCGGGACAGGGGGCAATCAGCCCCAGCATTTT.

The gene calls are TRBV11-2 and TRBJ2-1, with 14 bases lining up with TRBD2. The CDR3 covers 16 residues. Germline V gene data show CDR1 as SGHAT and CDR2 as FQNNGV. J lost 6 bases, V lost 5 bases, and 6 bases had no gene match. The CDR3 DNA reads TGTGCCAGCAGCCCGACCGGGACTAGCGGGAGCAATGAGCAGTTCTTC. This gives the protein CASSPTGTSGSNEQFF.